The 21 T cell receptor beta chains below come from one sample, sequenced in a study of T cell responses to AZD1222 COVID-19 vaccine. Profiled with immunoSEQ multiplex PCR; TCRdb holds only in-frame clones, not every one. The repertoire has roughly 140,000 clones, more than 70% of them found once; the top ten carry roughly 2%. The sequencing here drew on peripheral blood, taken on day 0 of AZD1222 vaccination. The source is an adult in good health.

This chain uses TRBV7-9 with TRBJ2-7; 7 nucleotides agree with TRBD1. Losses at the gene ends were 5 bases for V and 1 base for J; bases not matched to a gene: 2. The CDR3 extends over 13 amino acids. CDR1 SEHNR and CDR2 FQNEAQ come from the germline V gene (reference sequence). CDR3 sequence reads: CASSPGQSYEQYF. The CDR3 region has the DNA TGTGCCAGCAGCCCGGGACAGTCCTACGAGCAGTACTTC. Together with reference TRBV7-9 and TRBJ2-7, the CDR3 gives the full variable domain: DTGVSQNPRHKITKRGQNVTFRCDPISEHNRLYWYRQTLGQGPEFLTYFQNEAQLEKSRLLSDRFSAERPKGSFSTLEIQRTEQGDSAMYLCASSPGQSYEQYFGPGTRLTVT.

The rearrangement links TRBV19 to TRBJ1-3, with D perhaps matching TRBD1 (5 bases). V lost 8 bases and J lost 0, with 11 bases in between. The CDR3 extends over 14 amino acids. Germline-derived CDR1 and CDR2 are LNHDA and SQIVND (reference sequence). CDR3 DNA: TGTGCCAGTGGCGGGGGGAGCTCTGGAAACACCATATATTTT. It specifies CASGGGSSGNTIYF.

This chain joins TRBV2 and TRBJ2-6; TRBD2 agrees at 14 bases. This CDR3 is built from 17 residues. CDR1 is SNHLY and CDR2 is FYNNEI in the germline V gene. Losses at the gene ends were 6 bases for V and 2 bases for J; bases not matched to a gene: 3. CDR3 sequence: CASSRLAGGPGANVLTF. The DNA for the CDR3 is TGTGCCAGCAGCCGACTAGCGGGAGGGCCTGGGGCCAACGTCCTGACTTTC.

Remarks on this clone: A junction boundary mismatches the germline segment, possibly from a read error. CDR3 DNA: TGCGCCAGCAGCCCCTTCGGGCCGACGGAAGAGGTCTTC. This codes for CASSPFGPTEEVF. The gene calls are TRBV5-1 and TRBJ1-2; D gene unclear. CDR1 SGHRS and CDR2 YFSETQ come from the germline V gene. The CDR3 has 13 residues.

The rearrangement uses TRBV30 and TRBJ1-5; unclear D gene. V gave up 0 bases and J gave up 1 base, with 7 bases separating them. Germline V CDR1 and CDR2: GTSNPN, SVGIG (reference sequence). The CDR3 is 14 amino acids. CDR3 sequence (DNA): TGTGCCTGGAGTGTACCGGGAAGCAATCAGCCCCAGCATTTT. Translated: CAWSVPGSNQPQHF.

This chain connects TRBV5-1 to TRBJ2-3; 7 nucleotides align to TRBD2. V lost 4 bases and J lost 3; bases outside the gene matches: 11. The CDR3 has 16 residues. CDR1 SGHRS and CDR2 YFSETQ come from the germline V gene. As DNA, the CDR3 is TGCGCCAGCAGCGGGGGACTACGAGGCATTACAGATACGCAGTATTTT. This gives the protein CASSGGLRGITDTQYF.

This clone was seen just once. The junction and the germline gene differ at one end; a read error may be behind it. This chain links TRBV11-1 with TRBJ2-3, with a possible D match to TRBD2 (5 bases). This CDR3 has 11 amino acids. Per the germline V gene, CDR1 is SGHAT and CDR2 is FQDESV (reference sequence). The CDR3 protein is CVSSTSQTQYF. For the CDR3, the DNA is TGTGTCAGCAGTACTAGTCAGACGCAGTATTTT.

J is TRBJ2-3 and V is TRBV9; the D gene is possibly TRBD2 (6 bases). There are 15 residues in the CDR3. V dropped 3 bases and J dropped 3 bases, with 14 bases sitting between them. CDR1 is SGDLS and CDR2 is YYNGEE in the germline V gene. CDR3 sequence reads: CASSALEGPTDTQYF. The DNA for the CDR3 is TGTGCCAGCAGCGCCTTGGAGGGGCCGACAGATACGCAGTATTTT.

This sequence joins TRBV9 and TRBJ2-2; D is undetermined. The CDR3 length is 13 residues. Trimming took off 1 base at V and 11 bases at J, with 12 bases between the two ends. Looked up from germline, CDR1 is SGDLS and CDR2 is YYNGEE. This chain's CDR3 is CASSVRTRDELFF. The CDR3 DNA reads TGTGCCAGCAGCGTACGGACGCGTGATGAGCTGTTTTTT.

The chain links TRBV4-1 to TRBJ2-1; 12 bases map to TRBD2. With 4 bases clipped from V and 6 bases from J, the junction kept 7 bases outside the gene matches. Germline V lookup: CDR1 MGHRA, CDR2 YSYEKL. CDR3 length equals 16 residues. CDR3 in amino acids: CASSPTGTSGFNEQFF. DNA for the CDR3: TGCGCCAGCAGCCCAACCGGGACTAGCGGGTTCAATGAGCAGTTCTTC.

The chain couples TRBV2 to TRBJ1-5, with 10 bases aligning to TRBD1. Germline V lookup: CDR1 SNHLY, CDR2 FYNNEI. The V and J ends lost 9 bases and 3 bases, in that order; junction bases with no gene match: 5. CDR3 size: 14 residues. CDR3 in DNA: TGTGCCAGTTGGACAGGGGGACACAATCAGCCCCAGCATTTT. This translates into CASWTGGHNQPQHF.

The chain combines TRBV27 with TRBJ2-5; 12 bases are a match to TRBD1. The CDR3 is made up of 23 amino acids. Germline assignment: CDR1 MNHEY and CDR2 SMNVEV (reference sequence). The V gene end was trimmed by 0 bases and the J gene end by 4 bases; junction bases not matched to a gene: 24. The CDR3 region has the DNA TGTGCCAGCAGTTTATCATTGAGAAGTTCGGACGGGGACAGGGGGCAATGGGGAGAGACCCAGTACTTC. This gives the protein CASSLSLRSSDGDRGQWGETQYF.

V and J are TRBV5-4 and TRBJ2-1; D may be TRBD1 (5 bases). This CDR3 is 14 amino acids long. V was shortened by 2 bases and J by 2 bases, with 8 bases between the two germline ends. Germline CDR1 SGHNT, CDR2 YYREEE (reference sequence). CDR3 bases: TGTGCCAGCAGCTTCCAGGGAACCTACAATGAGCAGTTCTTC. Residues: CASSFQGTYNEQFF.

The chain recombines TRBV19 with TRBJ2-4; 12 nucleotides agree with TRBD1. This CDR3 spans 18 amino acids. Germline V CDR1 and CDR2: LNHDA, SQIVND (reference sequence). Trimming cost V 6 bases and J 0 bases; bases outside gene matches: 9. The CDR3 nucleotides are TGTGCCAGTAGGGACCGGGACAGGGGGCATTTAGCCAAAAACATTCAGTACTTC. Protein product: CASRDRDRGHLAKNIQYF.

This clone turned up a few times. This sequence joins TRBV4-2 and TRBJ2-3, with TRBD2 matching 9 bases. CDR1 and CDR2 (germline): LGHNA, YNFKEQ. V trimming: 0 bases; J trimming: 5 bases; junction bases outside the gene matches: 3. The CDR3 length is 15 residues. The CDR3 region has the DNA TGTGCCAGCAGCCAAGAGTCACTAGCGGGAGATACGCAGTATTTT. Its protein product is CASSQESLAGDTQYF.

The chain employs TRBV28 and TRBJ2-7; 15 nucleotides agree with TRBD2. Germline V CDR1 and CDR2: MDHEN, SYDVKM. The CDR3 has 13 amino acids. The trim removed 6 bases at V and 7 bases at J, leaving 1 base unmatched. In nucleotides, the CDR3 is TGTGCCAGCAGGGGACTAGCGGGAGGTGAGCAGTACTTC. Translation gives CASRGLAGGEQYF.

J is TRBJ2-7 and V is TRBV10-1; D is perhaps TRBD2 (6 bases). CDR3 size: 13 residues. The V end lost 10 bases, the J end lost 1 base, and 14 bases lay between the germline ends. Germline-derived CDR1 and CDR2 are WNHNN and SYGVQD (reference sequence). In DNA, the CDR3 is TGCGCCATGTCACGGGAGCGGTCCTACGAGCAGTACTTC. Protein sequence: CAMSRERSYEQYF.

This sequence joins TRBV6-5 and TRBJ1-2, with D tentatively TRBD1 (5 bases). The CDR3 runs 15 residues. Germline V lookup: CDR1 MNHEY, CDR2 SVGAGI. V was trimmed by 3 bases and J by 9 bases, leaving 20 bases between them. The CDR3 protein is CASSYGGRGAVSYTF. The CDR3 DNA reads TGTGCCAGCAGTTATGGGGGTAGAGGGGCGGTGAGCTACACCTTC.

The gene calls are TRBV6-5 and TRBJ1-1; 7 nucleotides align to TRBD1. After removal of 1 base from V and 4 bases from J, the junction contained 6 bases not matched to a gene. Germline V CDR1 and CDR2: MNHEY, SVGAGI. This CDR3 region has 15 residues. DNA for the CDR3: TGTGCCAGCAGTTACTACGACAGGGTGACCACTGAAGCTTTCTTT. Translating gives CASSYYDRVTTEAFF.

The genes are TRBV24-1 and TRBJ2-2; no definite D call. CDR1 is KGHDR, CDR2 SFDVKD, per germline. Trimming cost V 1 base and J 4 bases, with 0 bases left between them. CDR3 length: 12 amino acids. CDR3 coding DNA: TGTGCCACCAGTGATTTCACCGGGGAGCTGTTTTTT. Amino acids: CATSDFTGELFF.

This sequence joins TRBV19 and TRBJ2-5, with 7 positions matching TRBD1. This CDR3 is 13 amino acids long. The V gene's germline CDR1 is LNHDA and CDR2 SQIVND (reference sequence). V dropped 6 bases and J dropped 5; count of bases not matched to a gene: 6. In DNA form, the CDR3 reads TGTGCCAGTAGGTACAGGGGCGGGGAGACCCAGTACTTC. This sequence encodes CASRYRGGETQYF. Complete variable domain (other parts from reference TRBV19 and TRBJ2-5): DGGITQSPKYLFRKEGQNVTLSCEQNLNHDAMYWYRQDPGQGLRLIYYSQIVNDFQKGDIAEGYSVSREKKESFPLTVTSAQKNPTAFYLCASRYRGGETQYFGPGTRLLVL.